Following are 12 T cell receptor beta chains from one sample sequenced in a study of regulatory T cells in long-lasting Graves disease. Time point here: persistent/refractory GD, antithyroid drugs over 5 years with positive TRAb. Preparation of the TCR library used RNA extracted from PBMCs. CDR3-region Arm-PCR and iRepertoire HTBI primers produced the TCR beta libraries. TCRdb used MiXCR to reprocess the multiplex PCR reads, holding one entry per CDR3 protein. This sample has around 510,000 distinct CDR3 sequences, with roughly 20% found just once. This material consisted of peripheral blood mononuclear cells (PBMCs), taken when the disease was refractory, from a patient treated with antithyroid drugs. The source is a female donor with Graves disease.

On this clonotype itself: A read error may account for a junction end that differs from germline. V gene TRBV12-3 or TRBV12-4 combines with J gene TRBJ1-6; 7 nucleotides align to TRBD1. The CDR3 covers 16 residues. CDR3 amino acids: CVSSTTRGLANSPLHF. The CDR3 DNA reads TGTGTCAGCAGTACGACTAGGGGGCTGGCAAATTCACCCCTCCACTTT.

This chain uses TRBV28 with TRBJ1-1, with unresolved D. Germline assignment: CDR1 MDHEN and CDR2 SYDVKM. The V gene lost 10 bases and the J gene lost 4 bases, with 25 bases spanning the gap. The CDR3 spans 16 residues. The CDR3 coding sequence is TGTGCCACACTAAAAACCGGGCCCGCGGTGGGCACTGAAGCTTTCTTT. This sequence encodes CATLKTGPAVGTEAFF.

This clonotype has only a few counts. The chain has TRBV5-6 and TRBJ1-2; no firm D call. CDR3 length: 12 amino acids. Trimming left V 0 bases short and J 8 bases short, with 8 bases between. The germline V gene has CDR1 SGHDT and CDR2 YYEEEE. CDR3 in DNA: TGTGCCAGCAGCTTGGCGATGGGAGGCTACACCTTC. As protein: CASSLAMGGYTF.

This clonotype was detected many times. The V gene is TRBV18, the J gene TRBJ1-4; D remains ambiguous. The length of the CDR3 is 15 residues. CDR1 is KGHSH and CDR2 is LQKENI in the germline V gene. Trimming shortened V by 6 bases and J by 5 bases, and 16 bases separated the two germline ends. The CDR3 region is CASSRNGQENEKLFF. The CDR3 DNA reads as TGTGCCAGCTCTCGCAACGGTCAGGAGAATGAAAAACTGTTTTTT.

The table lists this clonotype with a few counts. The chain carries TRBV5-5 and TRBJ2-5; TRBD1 is a possible D gene (6 bases). Germline-derived CDR1 and CDR2 are SGHKS and YYEKEE (reference sequence). The V gene lost 0 bases and the J gene lost 5 bases, with 11 bases spanning the gap. This CDR3 has 14 amino acids. Here the CDR3 reads CASSLAQGRETQYF. The CDR3 nucleotides read TGTGCCAGCAGCTTGGCACAGGGACGGGAGACCCAGTACTTC.

This clonotype was picked up a small number of times. This chain connects TRBV20-1 to TRBJ2-2; 10 bases are shared with TRBD1. CDR3 length equals 16 residues. From germline, CDR1 is DFQATT and CDR2 SNEGSKA (reference sequence). The J segment lost 4 bases and the V segment lost 0 bases, leaving 5 bases of the junction unmatched. CDR3: CSARDPGQGSTGELFF. The CDR3 nucleotides read TGCAGTGCTAGAGATCCGGGACAGGGGTCCACCGGGGAGCTGTTTTTT.

The chain is built from TRBV7-2 and TRBJ2-3; D is unclear. V shed 1 base and J shed 5 bases, with 4 bases lying between them. There are 12 residues in the CDR3. The germline V gene encodes CDR1 SGHTA and CDR2 FQGNSA. CDR3 bases: TGTGCCAGCAGCTTAGACGTAGATACGCAGTATTTT. Its protein is CASSLDVDTQYF.

This clonotype was seen ten or more times. Germline and junction disagree at one end, which may indicate a read error. The chain employs TRBV5-8 and TRBJ1-2, with D perhaps TRBD1 (6 bases). The CDR3 is 13 amino acids. Germline CDR1 and CDR2: SGHTS and YDEGEE. The CDR3 reads CASSSRDNHGYTF. The CDR3, as DNA: TGCGCCAGCAGCTCCCGGGACAATCATGGCTACACCTTC.

The gene calls are TRBV28 and TRBJ1-4, with a weak D call TRBD1 (5 bases). With 2 bases removed from V and 7 bases from J, the gap between germline ends came to 14 bases. The germline V gene has CDR1 MDHEN and CDR2 SYDVKM. The CDR3 consists of 15 residues. The CDR3 spells CASSLNSGSSEKLFF. CDR3 DNA: TGTGCCAGCAGTTTAAATTCAGGGTCGAGTGAAAAACTGTTTTTT. Full variable domain (rest looked up from reference TRBV28 and TRBJ1-4): DVKVTQSSRYLVKRTGEKVFLECVQDMDHENMFWYRQDPGLGLRLIYFSYDVKMKEKGDIPEGYSVSREKKERFSLILESASTNQTSMYLCASSLNSGSSEKLFFGSGTQLSVL.

The chain is built from TRBV7-2 and TRBJ1-6, with D perhaps TRBD1 (5 bases). V lost 2 bases to trimming and J lost 10 bases, with 12 bases between them. The CDR3 runs 14 residues. Germline loops: CDR1 SGHTA, CDR2 FQGNSA. The CDR3 region has the DNA TGTGCCAGCAGCTTATCAGGGCAGGGCTCACCCCTCCACTTT. This translates into CASSLSGQGSPLHF.

The V call is TRBV19, the J call TRBJ2-7; no clear D gene. Trimming left V 3 bases short and J 5 bases short, with 11 bases between. There are 13 residues in the CDR3. Germline V gene data show CDR1 as LNHDA and CDR2 as SQIVND (reference sequence). The CDR3 region has the DNA TGTGCCAGTAGTATCCCCAGTCCCGACGAGCAGTACTTC. Protein sequence: CASSIPSPDEQYF.

The chain carries TRBV7-9 and TRBJ2-2; D assignment may be TRBD1 or TRBD2 (6 bases each). Trimming shortened V by 10 bases and J by 4 bases, and 13 bases separated the two germline ends. The CDR3 extends over 13 amino acids. Germline values: CDR1 SEHNR, CDR2 FQNEAQ (reference sequence). CDR3 sequence: CATGGGSTGELFF. The CDR3 nucleotides read TGTGCCACCGGAGGGGGATCCACCGGGGAGCTGTTTTTT.